The clone carrying this TCR beta chain showed up just once. These data belong to a study of cytomegalovirus exposure and HLA in healthy donors. Germline V gene data show CDR1 as MNHEY and CDR2 as SMNVEV (reference sequence). The CDR3 is made up of 17 amino acids. V dropped 0 bases and J dropped 1 base, with 15 bases sitting between them. Primers: 60 Vbeta forward and 13 Jbeta reverse. Data came from immunoSEQ multiplex PCR; TCRdb stores just in-frame clones and leaves some out. The table lists roughly 160,000 clones, around 77% of them singletons. The specimen sequenced was PBMCs. The V call is TRBV27, the J call TRBJ2-5; D perhaps matches TRBD2 (6 bases). The sequence was collected from a man in his fifties or sixties in good health and CMV-seropositive. The CDR3 DNA reads TGTGCCAGCAGTTTATCGAACCGTATGGGGGGCCAAGAGACCCAGTACTTC. Encoded protein: CASSLSNRMGGQETQYF.